This TCR beta chain came from a study of cytomegalovirus exposure and HLA in healthy donors. While unrecorded immune exposures were likely, the donors were nominally healthy when sampled. CDR3 length: 16 amino acids. Trimming left V 5 bases short and J 5 bases short, with 21 bases between. The germline CDR1 and CDR2 sequences are MNHEY and SMNVEV (reference sequence). PCR primers comprised 60 Vbeta and 13 Jbeta primers. Method: immunoSEQ multiplex PCR; TCRdb's copy keeps in-frame clones and lacks some. The sample has some 48,000 clones, around three quarters seen once; the top ten hold around 8.1%. The sequencing input was PBMCs. This receptor was obtained from a man under 40 in good health and CMV-seropositive. The chain is built from TRBV27 and TRBJ1-2; D unclear. The CDR3 DNA reads as TGTGCCAGCAGTGGAACCCCCCGGGAGTCAGATTATGGCTACACCTTC. It codes for CASSGTPRESDYGYTF.